This is a list of T cell receptor beta chains from one sample in a study of T cells after posttransplantation cyclophosphamide. Assay used: immunoSEQ multiplex PCR; TCRdb lists only in-frame clones, some missing. Of approximately 15,000 clones in the sample, around 80% were seen once. The input for sequencing was PBMCs, taken nearly 450 days after allogeneic stem cell transplant with calcineurin inhibitor and methotrexate. Receptors originate from a young adult male patient who received an allogeneic stem cell transplant from an unrelated donor, was CMV-positive, and had acute and chronic GVHD. Some of these T cells may belong to the graft donor. Each CDR3 is given with its conserved first and last residue. A D gene is named only where the DNA matches it firmly. Size tells how often a clone was seen (once, few, many) or the class of an expanded clone, and some rows leave it out.

cdr3_nt: TGTGCCAGCAGCTCATGGGGACAGGGGAGTGATCAGCCCCAGCATTTT; cdr3_aa: CASSSWGQGSDQPQHF; v_call: TRBV7-9; j_call: TRBJ1-5; clone_size: once; d_call: TRBD1
cdr3_nt: TGTGCTAGTGGTTTGGTAATCGGGGTCGACGGGAGTCAGCCCCAGCATTTT; cdr3_aa: CASGLVIGVDGSQPQHF; v_call: TRBV12-5; j_call: TRBJ1-5; clone_size: few; d_call: .
cdr3_nt: TGTGCCAGCAGCTTAGTGGTCGGGGGAGAGACCCAGTACTTC; cdr3_aa: CASSLVVGGETQYF; v_call: TRBV7-2; j_call: TRBJ2-5; clone_size: .; d_call: .
cdr3_nt: TGTGCCAGCACCAAAACTGCGGACAGGATAACTGAAGCTTTCTTT; cdr3_aa: CASTKTADRITEAFF; v_call: TRBV6-1; j_call: TRBJ1-1; clone_size: .; d_call: TRBD1
cdr3_nt: TGTGCCAGCTCACCGTCAAGCAGGGGCAATCAGCCCCAGCATTTT; cdr3_aa: CASSPSSRGNQPQHF; v_call: TRBV18; j_call: TRBJ1-5; clone_size: .; d_call: .
cdr3_nt: TGTGCCAGCAGCCCCGGGACAGATACGCAGTATTTT; cdr3_aa: CASSPGTDTQYF; v_call: TRBV9; j_call: TRBJ2-3; clone_size: .; d_call: .
cdr3_nt: TGTGCCAGCAGCTTCTCGGATTCACCCCTCCACTTT; cdr3_aa: CASSFSDSPLHF; v_call: TRBV7-9; j_call: TRBJ1-6; clone_size: .; d_call: .
cdr3_nt: TGTGCCAGCAGCAAAGTCGGGGAGGCCACCGGGGAGCTGTTTTTT; cdr3_aa: CASSKVGEATGELFF; v_call: TRBV21-1; j_call: TRBJ2-2; clone_size: few; d_call: .
cdr3_nt: TGTGCCAGCAGCGACGTGGGGGGGGCCGGGGCCAACGTCCTGACTTTC; cdr3_aa: CASSDVGGAGANVLTF; v_call: TRBV7-3; j_call: TRBJ2-6; clone_size: once; d_call: .
cdr3_nt: TGTGCCAGCCCCCGGAGCAATCAGCCCCAGCATTTT; cdr3_aa: CASPRSNQPQHF; v_call: TRBV7-9; j_call: TRBJ1-5; clone_size: few; d_call: .
cdr3_nt: TGTGCCAGCAGTGATATGTGGGGCTCGACTGAAGCTTTCTTT; cdr3_aa: CASSDMWGSTEAFF; v_call: TRBV6-1; j_call: TRBJ1-1; clone_size: .; d_call: .
cdr3_nt: TGTGCCAGCCGGAAGGCCAACAGAGATGAAGCTTTCTTT; cdr3_aa: CASRKANRDEAFF; v_call: TRBV5-6; j_call: TRBJ1-1; clone_size: once; d_call: .
cdr3_nt: TGTGCCAGTAGTATGGACGGGATCTCTGGGGCCAACGTCCTGACTTTC; cdr3_aa: CASSMDGISGANVLTF; v_call: TRBV19; j_call: TRBJ2-6; clone_size: .; d_call: .
cdr3_nt: TGTGCCATCAGTGACCAGGGGACAGGGGGCACTGAAGCTTTCTTT; cdr3_aa: CAISDQGTGGTEAFF; v_call: TRBV10-3; j_call: TRBJ1-1; clone_size: .; d_call: TRBD1
cdr3_nt: TGTGCCTGGAGTCGCACTAGCGGGAGGGATACGCAGTATTTT; cdr3_aa: CAWSRTSGRDTQYF; v_call: TRBV30; j_call: TRBJ2-3; clone_size: .; d_call: TRBD2
cdr3_nt: TGTGCCAGCGCGGAGGGGGCGGCCATGAACACTGAAGCTTTCTTT; cdr3_aa: CASAEGAAMNTEAFF; v_call: TRBV5-4; j_call: TRBJ1-1; clone_size: .; d_call: TRBD1
cdr3_nt: TGTGCCACCAGCACCTCCACTAGGGCTAGCGGGAGACACGAGCAGTACTTC; cdr3_aa: CATSTSTRASGRHEQYF; v_call: TRBV15; j_call: TRBJ2-7; clone_size: .; d_call: TRBD2